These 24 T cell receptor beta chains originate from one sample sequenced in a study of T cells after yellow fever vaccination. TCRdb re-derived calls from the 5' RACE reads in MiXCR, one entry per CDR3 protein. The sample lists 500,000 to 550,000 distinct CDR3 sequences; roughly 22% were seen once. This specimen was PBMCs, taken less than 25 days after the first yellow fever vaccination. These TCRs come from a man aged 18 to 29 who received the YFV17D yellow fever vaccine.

The DNA for the CDR3 is TGTGCCAGCAGCCCGACTGGGTATGAGCAGTTCTTC. This translates into CASSPTGYEQFF. This chain links TRBV12-3 or TRBV12-4 with TRBJ2-1; D remains unclear. The CDR3 is made up of 12 amino acids. The V end was cut by 6 bases, the J end by 8 bases, with 11 bases between.

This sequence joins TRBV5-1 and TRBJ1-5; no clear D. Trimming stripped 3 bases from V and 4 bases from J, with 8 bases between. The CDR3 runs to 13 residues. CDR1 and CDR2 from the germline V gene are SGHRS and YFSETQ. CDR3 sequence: CASSSAGNQPQHF. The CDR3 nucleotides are TGCGCCAGCAGCTCTGCGGGGAATCAGCCCCAGCATTTT. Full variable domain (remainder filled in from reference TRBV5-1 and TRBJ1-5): KAGVTQTPRYLIKTRGQQVTLSCSPISGHRSVSWYQQTPGQGLQFLFEYFSETQRNKGNFPGRFSGRQFSNSRSEMNVSTLELGDSALYLCASSSAGNQPQHFGDGTRLSIL.

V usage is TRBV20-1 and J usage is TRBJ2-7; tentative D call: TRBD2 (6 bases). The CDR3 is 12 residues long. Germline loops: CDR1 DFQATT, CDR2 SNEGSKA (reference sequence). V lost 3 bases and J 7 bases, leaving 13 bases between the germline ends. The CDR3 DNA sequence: TGCAGTGCTAGGCGGGACTCCCTAGAGCAGTACGTC. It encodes CSARRDSLEQYV.

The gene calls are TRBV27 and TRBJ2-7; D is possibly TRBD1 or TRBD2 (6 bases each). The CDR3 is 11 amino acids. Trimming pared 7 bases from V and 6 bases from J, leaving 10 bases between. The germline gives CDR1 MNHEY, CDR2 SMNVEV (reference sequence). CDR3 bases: TGTGCCAGCAACGAGGGGGGCGAGCAGTACTTC. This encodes CASNEGGEQYF.

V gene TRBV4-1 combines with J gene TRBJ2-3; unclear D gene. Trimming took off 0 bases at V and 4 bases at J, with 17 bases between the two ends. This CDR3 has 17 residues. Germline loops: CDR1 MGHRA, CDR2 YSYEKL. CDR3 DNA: TGCGCCAGCAGCCAAGATGCCGGGTCCTACCTGGCAGATACGCAGTATTTT. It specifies CASSQDAGSYLADTQYF.

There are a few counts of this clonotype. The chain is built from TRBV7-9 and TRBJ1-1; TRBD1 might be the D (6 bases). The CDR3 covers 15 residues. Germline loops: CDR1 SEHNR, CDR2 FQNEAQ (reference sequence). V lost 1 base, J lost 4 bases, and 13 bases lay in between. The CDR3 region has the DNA TGTGCCAGCAGCTTAGGGGCAGGGGCAGTCACTGAAGCTTTCTTT. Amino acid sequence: CASSLGAGAVTEAFF.

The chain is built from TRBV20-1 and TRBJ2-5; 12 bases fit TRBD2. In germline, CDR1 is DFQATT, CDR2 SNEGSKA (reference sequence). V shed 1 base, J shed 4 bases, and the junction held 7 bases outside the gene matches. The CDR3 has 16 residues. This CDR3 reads CSARAASGGATETQYF. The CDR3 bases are TGCAGTGCTAGAGCCGCTAGCGGGGGGGCCACAGAGACCCAGTACTTC.

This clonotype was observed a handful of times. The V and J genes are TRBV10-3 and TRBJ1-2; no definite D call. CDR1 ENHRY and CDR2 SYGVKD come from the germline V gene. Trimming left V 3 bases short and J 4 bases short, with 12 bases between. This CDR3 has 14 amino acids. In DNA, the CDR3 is TGTGCCATCAGTGACGGTGGCGCAGGCTATGGCTACACCTTC. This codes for CAISDGGAGYGYTF.

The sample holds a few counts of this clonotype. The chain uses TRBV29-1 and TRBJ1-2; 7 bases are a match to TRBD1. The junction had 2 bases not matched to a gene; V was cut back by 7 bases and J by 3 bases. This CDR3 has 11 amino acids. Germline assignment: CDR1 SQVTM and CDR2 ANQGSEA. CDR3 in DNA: TGCAGCGCAGACAGGGACTATGGCTACACCTTC. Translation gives CSADRDYGYTF.

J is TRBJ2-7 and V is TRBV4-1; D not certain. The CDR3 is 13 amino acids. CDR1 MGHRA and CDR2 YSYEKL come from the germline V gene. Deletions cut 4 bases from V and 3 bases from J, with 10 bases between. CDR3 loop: CASSRSVHYEQYF. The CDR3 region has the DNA TGCGCCAGCAGCCGGAGCGTACACTACGAGCAGTACTTC.

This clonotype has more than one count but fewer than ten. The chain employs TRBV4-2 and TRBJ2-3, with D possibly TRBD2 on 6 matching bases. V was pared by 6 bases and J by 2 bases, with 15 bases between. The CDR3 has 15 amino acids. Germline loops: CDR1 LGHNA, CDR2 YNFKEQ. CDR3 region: CASRHGGGVTDTQYF. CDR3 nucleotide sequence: TGTGCCAGCAGGCATGGTGGCGGGGTCACAGATACGCAGTATTTT.

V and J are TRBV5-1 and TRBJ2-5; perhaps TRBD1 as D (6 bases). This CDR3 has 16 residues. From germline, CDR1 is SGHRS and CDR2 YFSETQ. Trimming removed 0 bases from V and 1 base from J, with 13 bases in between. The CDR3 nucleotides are TGCGCCAGCAGCTTGGCGGGACAAAACAGCCAAGAGACCCAGTACTTC. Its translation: CASSLAGQNSQETQYF.

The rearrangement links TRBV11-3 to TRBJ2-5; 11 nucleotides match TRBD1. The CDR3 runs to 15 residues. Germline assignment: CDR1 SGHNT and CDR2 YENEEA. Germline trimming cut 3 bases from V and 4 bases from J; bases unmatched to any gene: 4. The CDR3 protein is CASSFGQGARETQYF. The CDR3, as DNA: TGTGCCAGCAGCTTTGGACAGGGGGCGAGAGAGACCCAGTACTTC.

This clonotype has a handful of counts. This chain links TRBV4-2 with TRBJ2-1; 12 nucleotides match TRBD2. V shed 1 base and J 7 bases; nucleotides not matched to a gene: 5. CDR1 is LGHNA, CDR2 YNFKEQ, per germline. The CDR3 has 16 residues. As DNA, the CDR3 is TGTGCCAGCAGCCAAGCTAGCGGGGGGGCCCGAAATGAGCAGTTCTTC. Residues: CASSQASGGARNEQFF.

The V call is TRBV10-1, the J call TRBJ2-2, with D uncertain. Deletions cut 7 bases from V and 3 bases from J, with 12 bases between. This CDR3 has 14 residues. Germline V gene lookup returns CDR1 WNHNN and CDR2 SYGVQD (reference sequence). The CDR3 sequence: CASKASSHTGELFF. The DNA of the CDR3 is TGCGCCAGCAAAGCCTCTTCGCACACCGGGGAGCTGTTTTTT.

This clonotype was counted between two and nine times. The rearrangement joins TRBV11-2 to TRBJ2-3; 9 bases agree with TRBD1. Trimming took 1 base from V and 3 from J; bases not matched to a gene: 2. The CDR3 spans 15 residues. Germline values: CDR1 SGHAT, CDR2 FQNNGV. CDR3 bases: TGTGCCAGCAGCTTAGTGGGGACAGGGACAGATACGCAGTATTTT. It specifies CASSLVGTGTDTQYF.

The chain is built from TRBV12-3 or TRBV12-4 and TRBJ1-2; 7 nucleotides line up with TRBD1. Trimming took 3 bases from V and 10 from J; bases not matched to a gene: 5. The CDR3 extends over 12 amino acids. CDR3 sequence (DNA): TGTGCCAGCAGTTTCGCAGGGGGGGACTACACCTTC. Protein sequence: CASSFAGGDYTF.

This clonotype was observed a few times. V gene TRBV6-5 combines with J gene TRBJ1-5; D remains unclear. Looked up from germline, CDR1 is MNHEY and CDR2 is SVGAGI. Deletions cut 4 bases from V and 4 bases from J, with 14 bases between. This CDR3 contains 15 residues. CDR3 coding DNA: TGTGCCAGCAGTTGGACCCCGGGCCCTAATCAGCCCCAGCATTTT. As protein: CASSWTPGPNQPQHF.

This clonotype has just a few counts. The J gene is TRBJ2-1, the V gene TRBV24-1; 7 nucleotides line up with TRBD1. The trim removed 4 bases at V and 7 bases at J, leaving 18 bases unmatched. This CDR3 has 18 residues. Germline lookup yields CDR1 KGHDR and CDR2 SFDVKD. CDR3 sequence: CATSDRSGRQGLFNEQFF. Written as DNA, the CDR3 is TGTGCCACCAGTGACCGATCAGGAAGACAGGGCTTGTTTAATGAGCAGTTCTTC.

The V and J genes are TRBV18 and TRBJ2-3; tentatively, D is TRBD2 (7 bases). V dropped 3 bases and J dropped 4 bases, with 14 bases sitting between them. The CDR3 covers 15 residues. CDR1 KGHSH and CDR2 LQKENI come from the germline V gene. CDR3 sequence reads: CASSPVTGGADTQYF. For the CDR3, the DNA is TGTGCCAGCTCACCGGTGACGGGGGGCGCAGATACGCAGTATTTT.

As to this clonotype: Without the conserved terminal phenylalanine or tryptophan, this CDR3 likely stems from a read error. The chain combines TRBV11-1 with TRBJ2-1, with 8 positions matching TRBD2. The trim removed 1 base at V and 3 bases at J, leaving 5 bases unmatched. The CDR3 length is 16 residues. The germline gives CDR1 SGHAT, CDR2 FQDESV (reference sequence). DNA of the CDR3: TGTGCCAGCAGCTTAGAATCGCTAGCGGGCTACAATGAGCAGTTCGTC. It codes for CASSLESLAGYNEQFV.

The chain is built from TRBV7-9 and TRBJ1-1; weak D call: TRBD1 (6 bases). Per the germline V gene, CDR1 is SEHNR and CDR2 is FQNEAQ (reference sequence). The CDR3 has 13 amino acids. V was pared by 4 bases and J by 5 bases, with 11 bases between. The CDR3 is CASSYQQGTEAFF. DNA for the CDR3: TGTGCCAGCAGCTACCAACAGGGAACTGAAGCTTTCTTT.

Here the CDR3 reads CASSRRTSLTGELFF. The CDR3 DNA reads TGTGCCAGCAGTCGCCGGACTAGCCTCACCGGGGAGCTGTTTTTT. The rearrangement uses TRBV6-2 or TRBV6-3 and TRBJ2-2; 8 nucleotides agree with TRBD2. This CDR3 is built from 15 residues. From germline, CDR1 is MNHEY and CDR2 SVGEGT. Losses at the gene ends were 5 bases for V and 4 bases for J; bases not matched to a gene: 6.

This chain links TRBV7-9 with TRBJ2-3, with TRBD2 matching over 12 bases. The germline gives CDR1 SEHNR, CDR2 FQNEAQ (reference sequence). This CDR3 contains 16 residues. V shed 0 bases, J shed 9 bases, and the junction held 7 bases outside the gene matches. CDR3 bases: TGTGCCAGCAGCTTAGCTGCTAGCGGGGGGGCCGGGACGCAGTATTTT. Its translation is CASSLAASGGAGTQYF.